This T cell receptor (beta chain) was sequenced in a study of T cell responses to AZD1222 COVID-19 vaccine. Germline CDR1 LNHDA, CDR2 SQIVND (reference sequence). V gave up 7 bases and J gave up 0 bases, with 17 bases separating them. This CDR3 is 16 amino acids long. The assay was immunoSEQ multiplex PCR, and TCRdb's table has in-frame clones only and misses some. The sample lists tens of thousands of clones, around 86% occurring once. The sequence was collected from an adult in good health. The rearrangement links TRBV19 to TRBJ2-3; TRBD1 might be the D (6 bases). The source material was peripheral blood, sampled on day 0 of AZD1222 vaccination. The CDR3 protein is CASMRTARVSTDTQYF. CDR3 nucleotide sequence: TGTGCCAGTATGAGGACAGCAAGGGTTAGCACAGATACGCAGTATTTT.